This TCR beta chain was documented in a study of T cell responses to AZD1222 COVID-19 vaccine. This CDR3 has 14 amino acids. The trim removed 3 bases at V and 7 bases at J, leaving 7 bases unmatched. Germline CDR1 is SGDLS and CDR2 is YYNGEE. Here immunoSEQ multiplex PCR was the method, and the copy in TCRdb shows in-frame clones only, minus some. The sample lists roughly 120,000 clones, 88% occurring once. Sequencing was performed on peripheral blood, taken on day 0 of AZD1222 vaccination. This chain uses TRBV9 with TRBJ1-2; 9 bases agree with TRBD1. The TCR sequence derives from an adult in good health. The CDR3 DNA reads as TGTGCCAGCAGCGCGGGACAGGGTGTTGGTGGCTACACCTTC. This encodes CASSAGQGVGGYTF.